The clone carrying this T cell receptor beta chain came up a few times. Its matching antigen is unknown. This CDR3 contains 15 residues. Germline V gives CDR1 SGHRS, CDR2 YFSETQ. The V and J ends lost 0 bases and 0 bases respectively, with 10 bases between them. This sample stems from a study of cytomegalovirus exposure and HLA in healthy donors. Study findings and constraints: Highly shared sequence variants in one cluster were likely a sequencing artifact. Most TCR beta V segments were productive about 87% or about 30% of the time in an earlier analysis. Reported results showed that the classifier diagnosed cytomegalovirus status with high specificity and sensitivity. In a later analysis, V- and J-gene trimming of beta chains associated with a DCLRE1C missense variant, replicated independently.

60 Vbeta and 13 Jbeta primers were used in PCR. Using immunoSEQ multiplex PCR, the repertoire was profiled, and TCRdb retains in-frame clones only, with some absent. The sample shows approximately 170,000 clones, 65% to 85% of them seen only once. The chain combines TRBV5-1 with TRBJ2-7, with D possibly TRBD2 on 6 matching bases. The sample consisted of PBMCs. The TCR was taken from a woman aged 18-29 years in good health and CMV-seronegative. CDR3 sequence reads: CASSLEPAGSYEQYF. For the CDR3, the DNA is TGCGCCAGCAGCTTGGAACCAGCGGGCTCCTACGAGCAGTACTTC.